This TCR beta chain stems from a study of T cells in Graves' hyperthyroidism and ophthalmopathy (dated by TCRdb to the late 2010s). Concerning the study at large: Peripheral blood was collected at initial diagnosis, before any treatment. Once sampling was done, hyperthyroidism patients were given methimazole at a starting dose of 30 mg daily, whereas ophthalmopathy patients were given high-dose intravenous methylprednisolone. Thyroid tissue and blood T-cell repertoires from about six Graves' hyperthyroidism patients were also compared in the study. An independent validation cohort of around 19 hyperthyroidism patients and roughly 16 patients who later progressed to ophthalmopathy tested prospective prediction of ophthalmopathy. To identify TCR V-J signatures that set the groups apart, the researchers used a discovery cohort of 100 patients, made up of under 45 with Graves' ophthalmopathy and 57 with stable Graves' hyperthyroidism. The roughly 99 discovery patients were divided at random into training and test sets in a 7:3 ratio. TCR Vbeta CDR3 sequencing of fewer than 150 peripheral blood samples (over 40 ophthalmopathy, approximately 80 hyperthyroidism and approximately 17 progressor patients) is reported in the paper.

Here is what the overall study found, with its caveats: No statistical method was used to fix the sample size in advance, and group allocation was not hidden from the investigators. Most expanded thyroid clonotypes (frequency above 0.001) were also found in blood, which suggests that blood repertoires may mirror thyroid immune responses. In cross-validation, a model built on a 13 V-J signature told ophthalmopathy apart from stable hyperthyroidism with 87.88% sensitivity and about 81% specificity, and in testing the same model reached 80%/75%. In validation, the model predicted progression to ophthalmopathy a median of roughly 6.5 months before onset, with about 70% sensitivity and roughly 73% specificity.

V is trimmed back by 5 bases and J by 5 bases, and the junction contains 8 bases that no gene match accounts for. Including the terminal cysteine and phenylalanine, the CDR3 comprises 13 residues. CDR3 DNA only is kept here, 39 bases in frame from base 1. The germline V gene yields SQVTM for CDR1 and ANQGSEA for CDR2. Graves' hyperthyroidism was defined as stable when no progression to ophthalmopathy occurred over 18 months of follow-up. Hyperthyroidism patients were newly diagnosed, with disease duration under 2 months, and aged 18 to 65 years. Exclusion was applied to patients with uncontrolled infections, other autoimmune diseases, pregnancy or lactation. Diagnoses were based on clinical symptoms, serum thyroxine and TRAb, thyroid ultrasound and orbital computed tomography. PBMCs were isolated from 10 ml of fresh peripheral blood by Ficoll-Paque density gradient centrifugation. Total RNA was extracted with Trizol reagent, and quality was checked on an Agilent 2100 Bioanalyzer.

Amplification of TCR beta CDR3 regions was carried out from RNA transcripts. For the first round of RT-PCR on the TCR CDR3, the HTBI primer set was used together with the Qiagen OneStep RT-PCR kit. The libraries were constructed in a second round of multiplex PCR and then size-selected and purified. Paired-end sequencing of the libraries was performed with 100 bp reads on an Illumina HiSeq2000. In the paper's pipeline: SOAPnuke was used to process the raw data, with reads discarded if the reads contained adapters or uncalled bases, had a mean Phred below 15, or lacked an exact constant-primer or identifier match. COPE v1.2.5 was used to merge high-quality paired reads, and clonotypes were defined as unique nucleotide sequences. Clonotypes were aligned to IMGT TRBV, TRBD and TRBJ reference segments using MiTCR v1.1. The analysis included only V-J combinations with a frequency above 0.0001, which together covered 99% to 99.2% of the repertoires. The TCS score was defined as F50 (clonal expansion) divided by E x V (chaos), with BLOSUM62-based TCRdist calculated between CDR3 peptides within each V-J. Welch's t-statistics and random forest reduced 450 to 600 V-J features to roughly 13, which were used in a naive Bayes classifier (R e1071). TCRdb redid the processing of the public reads, applying fastp at Q25 and MiXCR, and retained in-frame beta chains. Every CDR3 protein is listed once, alongside the most common genes and DNA of its rows. For this entry, the V and J calls and clone size follow TCRdb and not the study's own pipeline. Present in this sample are some 270,000 distinct CDR3 sequences, about 13% of which were seen just once. 7.9% of the sample lies in the top ten.

The sample holds many counts of this clonotype. No antigen is known for it. No much larger clonotype is one base removed from it; base qualities were not supplied. This TCR was recovered from a woman in her 40s with Graves' hyperthyroidism. The chain was built from TRBV29-1 and TRBJ2-7; TRBD1 fits 8 bases in the junction. Sequences were obtained from blood. The CDR3 amino acid sequence is: CSVNRDRSHEQYF. Here is the DNA: TGCAGCGTTAACCGGGACAGGTCCCACGAGCAGTACTTC.